What follows are 24 T cell receptor beta chains derived from one specimen sequenced in a study of CD8 T cells in Susac syndrome. Random hexamers were used to reverse transcribe an amount of roughly 0.5 to 1 ug RNA. TCRdb used MiXCR to reprocess the immunoSEQ multiplex PCR reads, holding one entry per CDR3 protein. The sample consists of more than 200,000 distinct CDR3 sequences, about 90% of them appearing once. The sequencing sample was made of CD8+ T cells from PBMCs. Every receptor here comes from a human donor with multiple sclerosis.

J is TRBJ2-7 and V is TRBV3-1; D call uncertain. The germline V gene has CDR1 LGHDT and CDR2 YNNKEL (reference sequence). The CDR3 runs 14 residues. V was cut by 6 bases and J by 2 bases, with 14 bases left in between. CDR3 in amino acids: CASSLAGEPYEQYF. The DNA of the CDR3 is TGTGCCAGCAGTCTCGCAGGAGAGCCCTACGAGCAGTACTTC.

The V gene is TRBV7-9, the J gene TRBJ2-7; 7 bases are a match to TRBD2. Germline V gene sequence: CDR1 SEHNR, CDR2 FQNEAQ (reference sequence). V shed 4 bases, J shed 0 bases, and the junction held 18 bases outside the gene matches. The CDR3 is 19 residues long. The CDR3 region has the DNA TGTGCCAGCAGCTCCACGAGCCGGGGGGTTCCCTCACCCTCCTACGAGCAGTACTTC. Translated: CASSSTSRGVPSPSYEQYF.

The chain couples TRBV20-1 to TRBJ2-7; TRBD1 agrees at 8 bases. The CDR3 length is 13 residues. V dropped 0 bases and J dropped 6; count of bases not matched to a gene: 4. Germline lookup yields CDR1 DFQATT and CDR2 SNEGSKA (reference sequence). This CDR3 reads CSARDRGLAEQYF. The CDR3 DNA reads TGCAGTGCTAGAGACAGGGGGCTCGCCGAGCAGTACTTC.

V and J are TRBV24-1 and TRBJ2-5; TRBD2 matches 9 bases. Trimming cost V 3 bases and J 4 bases; bases outside gene matches: 8. CDR3 length equals 16 residues. Germline CDR1 is KGHDR and CDR2 is SFDVKD. This CDR3 is CATSDGTSRRGETQYF. The CDR3 coding sequence is TGTGCCACCAGTGATGGGACTAGCCGGCGGGGAGAGACCCAGTACTTC.

This chain connects TRBV20-1 to TRBJ2-7, with 13 bases fitting TRBD2. The CDR3 contains 18 residues. J lost 6 bases, V lost 4 bases, and 18 bases had no gene match. The V gene's germline CDR1 is DFQATT and CDR2 SNEGSKA (reference sequence). The CDR3: CSATKPGLAGSGSREQYF. CDR3 bases: TGCAGTGCTACAAAACCGGGACTAGCGGGAAGTGGGTCCCGCGAGCAGTACTTC.

The rearrangement joins TRBV3-1 to TRBJ2-3, with TRBD2 as a possible D gene (5 bases). CDR1 is LGHDT, CDR2 YNNKEL, per germline (reference sequence). Trimming took off 0 bases at V and 0 bases at J, with 10 bases between the two ends. CDR3 size: 16 residues. The CDR3 nucleotides are TGTGCCAGCAGCCAAGATACTAGTAGGAGCACAGATACGCAGTATTTT. Encoded protein: CASSQDTSRSTDTQYF.

This clonotype was seen just once. The chain is built from TRBV19 and TRBJ2-5; TRBD1 agrees at 7 bases. V dropped 4 bases and J dropped 4; count of bases not matched to a gene: 9. This CDR3 contains 15 residues. Germline values: CDR1 LNHDA, CDR2 SQIVND (reference sequence). The CDR3 region has the DNA TGTGCCAGTAGTACTCGGGACAGTAGGGCAGAGACCCAGTACTTC. Translating gives CASSTRDSRAETQYF.

The V call is TRBV7-9, the J call TRBJ2-7; 7 bases are shared with TRBD1. The germline V gene has CDR1 SEHNR and CDR2 FQNEAQ (reference sequence). After removal of 4 bases from V and 2 bases from J, the junction contained 8 bases not matched to a gene. The CDR3 sequence is 15 residues long. CDR3 sequence reads: CASSSTLQGTYEQYF. CDR3 sequence (DNA): TGTGCCAGCAGCTCCACGCTACAGGGGACCTACGAGCAGTACTTC.

V usage is TRBV11-2 and J usage is TRBJ2-3, with 9 nucleotides matching TRBD2. Germline V lookup: CDR1 SGHAT, CDR2 FQNNGV. The CDR3 has 16 amino acids. Trimming cost V 3 bases and J 5 bases; bases outside gene matches: 9. For the CDR3, the DNA is TGTGCCAGCAGCTTTGCGCCTAGCGGGGTAGGAGATACGCAGTATTTT. It codes for CASSFAPSGVGDTQYF.

This chain uses TRBV5-6 with TRBJ2-1; 11 bases align to TRBD2. This CDR3 contains 16 residues. In germline, CDR1 is SGHDT, CDR2 YYEEEE. The junction had 13 bases not matched to a gene; V was cut back by 4 bases and J by 10 bases. The CDR3 here is CASSGDLPLAGEEQFF. The DNA of the CDR3 is TGTGCCAGCAGCGGCGACTTACCACTAGCGGGGGAGGAGCAGTTCTTC.

The J gene is TRBJ2-6, the V gene TRBV7-3; 7 bases are a match to TRBD1. The J segment lost 0 bases and the V segment lost 5 bases, leaving 7 bases of the junction unmatched. The CDR3 consists of 17 residues. Germline V lookup: CDR1 SGHTA, CDR2 FQGTGA. CDR3 amino acids: CASSPLGQPSGANVLTF. The DNA for the CDR3 is TGTGCCAGCAGCCCACTGGGACAGCCCTCTGGGGCCAACGTCCTGACTTTC. The full variable domain, its missing parts supplied by reference TRBV7-3 and TRBJ2-6, is GAGVSQTPSNKVTEKGKYVELRCDPISGHTALYWYRQSLGQGPEFLIYFQGTGAADDSGLPNDRFFAVRPEGSVSTLKIQRTERGDSAVYLCASSPLGQPSGANVLTFGAGSRLTVL.

This clonotype was seen only once. The V gene is TRBV20-1, the J gene TRBJ1-4, with TRBD1 matching 7 bases. The CDR3 covers 14 residues. With 0 bases clipped from V and 7 bases from J, the junction kept 5 bases outside the gene matches. Germline lookup yields CDR1 DFQATT and CDR2 SNEGSKA (reference sequence). CDR3 protein: CSAREAQGFEKLFF. DNA of the CDR3: TGCAGTGCTAGAGAGGCACAGGGGTTTGAAAAACTGTTTTTT.

The CDR3 sequence: CASSLGGGSPYGYTF. The CDR3 DNA is TGTGCCAGCAGCTTAGGGGGGGGTAGCCCCTATGGCTACACCTTC. The gene calls are TRBV11-2 and TRBJ1-2; D is possibly TRBD1 (5 bases). This CDR3 is 15 amino acids long. The germline V gene has CDR1 SGHAT and CDR2 FQNNGV. The V and J ends lost 1 base and 4 bases respectively, with 13 bases between them. The full variable domain, with the rest looked up from reference TRBV11-2 and TRBJ1-2, is EAGVAQSPRYKIIEKRQSVAFWCNPISGHATLYWYQQILGQGPKLLIQFQNNGVVDDSQLPKDRFSAERLKGVDSTLKIQPAKLEDSAVYLCASSLGGGSPYGYTFGSGTRLTVV.

The chain employs TRBV4-2 and TRBJ2-7; no reliable D call. CDR1 is LGHNA and CDR2 is YNFKEQ in the germline V gene. There are 14 residues in the CDR3. V was clipped by 0 bases and J by 4 bases, with 10 bases between them. The CDR3: CASSQETGTYEQYF. The CDR3 bases are TGTGCCAGCAGCCAAGAGACCGGTACATACGAGCAGTACTTC.

The rearrangement joins TRBV12-3 or TRBV12-4 to TRBJ2-1; 8 bases align to TRBD2. With V trimmed by 6 bases and J by 3 bases, 7 bases remained unmatched. The CDR3 has 15 amino acids. CDR3 protein: CASRHGGEDYNEQFF. The CDR3 DNA sequence: TGTGCCAGCAGACACGGGGGGGAAGACTACAATGAGCAGTTCTTC.

V gene TRBV6-4 combines with J gene TRBJ1-3; TRBD1 matches at 7 bases. The CDR3 consists of 18 residues. Germline V gene sequence: CDR1 MRHNA, CDR2 SNTAGT. The trim removed 3 bases at V and 0 bases at J, leaving 11 bases unmatched. The CDR3 DNA sequence: TGTGCCAGCAGTGATGGCCTCCCGACAGGGAACTCTGGAAACACCATATATTTT. Translation: CASSDGLPTGNSGNTIYF.

This clonotype was counted once. The CDR3, as DNA: TGTGCCAGTAGTATTAGCGGCAGAGCCTCTGAAGCTTTCTTT. Protein product: CASSISGRASEAFF. The chain has TRBV19 and TRBJ1-1; D unresolved. Germline V gives CDR1 LNHDA, CDR2 SQIVND (reference sequence). The CDR3 is 14 amino acids. The V gene lost 3 bases and the J gene lost 6 bases, with 14 bases spanning the gap. Variable domain in full (rest from reference TRBV19 and TRBJ1-1): DGGITQSPKYLFRKEGQNVTLSCEQNLNHDAMYWYRQDPGQGLRLIYYSQIVNDFQKGDIAEGYSVSREKKESFPLTVTSAQKNPTAFYLCASSISGRASEAFFGQGTRLTVV.

The count of this clonotype is one. The V call is TRBV29-1, the J call TRBJ1-1; the D is unclear. The germline CDR1 and CDR2 sequences are SQVTM and ANQGSEA. Trimming stripped 6 bases from V and 3 bases from J, with 11 bases between. The CDR3 loop spans 12 amino acids. The CDR3 is CSVEKVDTEAFF. The CDR3, as DNA: TGCAGCGTAGAAAAGGTGGACACTGAAGCTTTCTTT.

The chain recombines TRBV7-9 with TRBJ2-2; 7 nucleotides line up with TRBD1. The CDR3 contains 18 residues. Germline CDR1 SEHNR, CDR2 FQNEAQ (reference sequence). The V gene end was trimmed by 0 bases and the J gene end by 3 bases; junction bases not matched to a gene: 10. CDR3 coding DNA: TGTGCCAGCAGCTTAGCCCGACAGGGTTCGGTGGACACCGGGGAGCTGTTTTTT. Protein product: CASSLARQGSVDTGELFF.

The chain links TRBV7-9 to TRBJ2-7; TRBD2 matches 14 bases. J lost 3 bases, V lost 1 base, and 5 bases had no gene match. The germline gives CDR1 SEHNR, CDR2 FQNEAQ (reference sequence). The length of the CDR3 is 17 residues. The DNA of the CDR3 is TGTGCCAGCAGCTTAGTTGGGGGACTAGCGGGAGACTACGAGCAGTACTTC. Translated: CASSLVGGLAGDYEQYF.

CDR3 bases: TGTGCCACCCGAGGGGAACAGGGGAACGGGGAGCTGTTTTTT. Translating it yields CATRGEQGNGELFF. The V call is TRBV24-1, the J call TRBJ2-2, with 7 bases fitting TRBD1. The germline CDR1 and CDR2 sequences are KGHDR and SFDVKD. Trimming at V came to 9 bases and at J to 7 bases, leaving 10 bases not matched to a gene. There are 14 residues in the CDR3.

This clonotype was recorded only once. The chain employs TRBV27 and TRBJ1-1; D is perhaps TRBD1 (6 bases). V shed 5 bases and J shed 7 bases, with 14 bases lying between them. Germline V gene lookup returns CDR1 MNHEY and CDR2 SMNVEV (reference sequence). There are 13 residues in the CDR3. This CDR3 is CASSRQTGLEAFF. The CDR3 DNA reads TGTGCCAGCAGTCGACAAACAGGGCTTGAAGCTTTCTTT.

This clonotype appeared a single time. V is TRBV29-1 and J is TRBJ1-1; tentative D call: TRBD1 (6 bases). There are 14 residues in the CDR3. Germline-derived CDR1 and CDR2 are SQVTM and ANQGSEA. V shed 3 bases and J shed 11 bases, with 22 bases lying between them. CDR3 in amino acids: CSVESPSGGFGAFF. CDR3 nucleotide sequence: TGCAGCGTTGAGTCTCCCTCGGGGGGCTTTGGGGCTTTCTTT.

This clonotype was seen just once. The chain carries TRBV6-5 and TRBJ1-1; D remains unclear. The CDR3 contains 17 residues. Germline values: CDR1 MNHEY, CDR2 SVGAGI. Between the trimmed V and J ends, which lost 0 bases and 0 bases, there was a span of 14 bases. CDR3 sequence: CASSYSSIQTMNTEAFF. DNA of the CDR3: TGTGCCAGCAGTTACTCGAGTATACAGACGATGAACACTGAAGCTTTCTTT.